A selection of T cell receptor beta chains follows, all from one sample in a study of control samples from healthy donors and cancer patients. The assay was immunoSEQ multiplex PCR, and TCRdb's table has in-frame clones only and misses some. Counted here are roughly 170,000 clones, 80% to 95% occurring once; the ten biggest clones make up around 1.6%. What was sequenced was blood. Receptors were obtained from a man between 18 and 35 years old in good health. CDR3s include the opening cysteine and the closing phenylalanine or tryptophan. A D gene is named only where the DNA matches it firmly. Clone size is given for some rows only: seen once, a few or many times, or a class if the clone is expanded.

D	size	J	V	CDR3	DNA
TRBD1	NA	TRBJ1-1	TRBV10-3	CASTGGTGVLNTEAFF	TGTGCCTCCACCGGCGGGACAGGGGTCCTCAACACTGAAGCTTTCTTT
NA	NA	TRBJ2-7	TRBV19	CAIIPYEQYF	TGTGCCATCATCCCCTACGAGCAGTACTTC
NA	NA	TRBJ1-2	TRBV6-4	CASRAKQGINYGYTF	TGTGCCAGCAGGGCCAAACAGGGAATTAACTATGGCTACACCTTC
TRBD1	NA	TRBJ2-5	TRBV24-1	CATSDDGTGTPWSQYF	TGTGCCACCAGTGATGACGGGACAGGCACTCCATGGAGCCAGTACTTC
NA	NA	TRBJ1-6	TRBV6-4	CTSSEGIGGNSPLHF	TGTACCAGCAGTGAGGGTATAGGGGGTAATTCACCCCTCCACTTT
NA	NA	TRBJ1-1	TRBV19	CASSRPGDTEAFF	TGTGCCAGTAGCAGACCGGGGGACACTGAAGCTTTCTTT
TRBD2	once	TRBJ2-3	TRBV5-5	CASGDTSGGAMNTQYF	TGTGCCAGCGGGGACACTAGCGGGGGGGCCATGAATACGCAGTATTTT
NA	NA	TRBJ1-5	TRBV24-1	CATSDGGRNSNQPQHF	TGTGCCACCAGTGATGGCGGCAGAAATAGCAATCAGCCCCAGCATTTT
TRBD1	NA	TRBJ1-5	TRBV18	CASSTGGGQPQHF	TGTGCCAGCTCGACAGGGGGTGGTCAGCCCCAGCATTTT
NA	NA	TRBJ1-2	TRBV11-3	CASSLDSTETNYGYTF	TGTGCCAGCAGCTTAGATTCGACAGAAACTAACTATGGCTACACCTTC
TRBD1	NA	TRBJ1-2	TRBV27	CASSTRDSALKGGYTF	TGTGCCAGCAGCACCCGGGACAGTGCCCTCAAGGGTGGCTACACCTTC
NA	NA	TRBJ1-6	TRBV30	CAWTSTGFALHF	TGTGCCTGGACCAGCACGGGGTTTGCCCTCCACTTT
NA	NA	TRBJ2-5	TRBV30	CAWRVPGGGNF	TGTGCCTGGAGGGTCCCAGGGGGGGGGAACTTC
NA	NA	TRBJ1-5	TRBV12-5	CASAASLSNQPQHF	TGTGCTAGTGCCGCCTCGCTTAGCAATCAGCCCCAGCATTTT
NA	NA	TRBJ1-1	TRBV10-3	CAISERDEAFF	TGTGCCATCAGTGAGAGAGATGAAGCTTTCTTT